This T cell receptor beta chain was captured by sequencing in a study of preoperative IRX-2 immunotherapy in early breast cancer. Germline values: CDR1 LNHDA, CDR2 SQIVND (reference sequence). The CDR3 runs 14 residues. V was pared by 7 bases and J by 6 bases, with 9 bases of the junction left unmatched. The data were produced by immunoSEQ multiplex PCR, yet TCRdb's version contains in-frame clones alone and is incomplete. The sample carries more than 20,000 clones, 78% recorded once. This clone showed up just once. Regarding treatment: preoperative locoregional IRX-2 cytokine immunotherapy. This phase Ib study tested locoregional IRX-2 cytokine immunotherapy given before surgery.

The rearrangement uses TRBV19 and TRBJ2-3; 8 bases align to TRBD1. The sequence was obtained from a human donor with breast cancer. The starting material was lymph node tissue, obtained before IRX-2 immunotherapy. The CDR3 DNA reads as TGTGCCAGTACCGGACAGGGATCATCGGATACGCAGTATTTT. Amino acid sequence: CASTGQGSSDTQYF.